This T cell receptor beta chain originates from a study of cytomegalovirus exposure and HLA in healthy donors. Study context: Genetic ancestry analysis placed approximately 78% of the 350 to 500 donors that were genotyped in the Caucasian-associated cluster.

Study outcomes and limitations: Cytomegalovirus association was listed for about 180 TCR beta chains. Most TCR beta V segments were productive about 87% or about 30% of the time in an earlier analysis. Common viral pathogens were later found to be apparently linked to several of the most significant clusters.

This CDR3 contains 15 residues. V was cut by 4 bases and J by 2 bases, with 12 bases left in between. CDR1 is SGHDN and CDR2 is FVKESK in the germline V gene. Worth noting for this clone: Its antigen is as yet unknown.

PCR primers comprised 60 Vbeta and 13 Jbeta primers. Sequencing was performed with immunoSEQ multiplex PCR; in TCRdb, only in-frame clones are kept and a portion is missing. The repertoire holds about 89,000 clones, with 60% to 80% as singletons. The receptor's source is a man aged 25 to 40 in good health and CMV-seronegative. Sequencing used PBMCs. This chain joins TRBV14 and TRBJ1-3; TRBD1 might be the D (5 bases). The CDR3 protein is CASSLGAGTGNTIYF. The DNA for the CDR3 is TGTGCCAGCAGCCTTGGGGCAGGGACTGGAAACACCATATATTTT.